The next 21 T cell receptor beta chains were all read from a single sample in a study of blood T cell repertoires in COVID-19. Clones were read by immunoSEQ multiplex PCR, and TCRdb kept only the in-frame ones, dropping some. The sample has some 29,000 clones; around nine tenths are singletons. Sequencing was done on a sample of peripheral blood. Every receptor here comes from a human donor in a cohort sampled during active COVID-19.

CDR3 sequence reads: CASSQARTGVGGYTF. As DNA, the CDR3 is TGTGCCAGCAGCCAAGCAAGGACAGGGGTTGGTGGCTACACCTTC. V and J are TRBV14 and TRBJ1-2; TRBD1 agrees at 9 bases. The CDR3 covers 15 residues. Trimming cost V 1 base and J 7 bases; bases outside gene matches: 7. The V gene's germline CDR1 is SGHDN and CDR2 FVKESK.

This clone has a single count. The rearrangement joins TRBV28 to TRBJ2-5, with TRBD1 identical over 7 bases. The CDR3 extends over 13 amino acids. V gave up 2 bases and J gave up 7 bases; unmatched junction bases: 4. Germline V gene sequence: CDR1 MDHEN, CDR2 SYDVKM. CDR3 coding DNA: TGTGCCAGCAGTTTAGGACAGGCTTGGACCCAGTACTTC. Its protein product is CASSLGQAWTQYF.

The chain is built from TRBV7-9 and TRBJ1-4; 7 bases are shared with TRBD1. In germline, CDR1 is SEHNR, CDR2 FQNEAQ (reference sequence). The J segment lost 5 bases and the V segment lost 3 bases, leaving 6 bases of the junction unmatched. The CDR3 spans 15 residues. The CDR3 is CASSFPGQLNEKLFF. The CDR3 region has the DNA TGTGCCAGCAGCTTCCCGGGACAGCTCAATGAAAAACTGTTTTTT. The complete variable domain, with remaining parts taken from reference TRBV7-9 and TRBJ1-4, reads DTGVSQNPRHKITKRGQNVTFRCDPISEHNRLYWYRQTLGQGPEFLTYFQNEAQLEKSRLLSDRFSAERPKGSFSTLEIQRTEQGDSAMYLCASSFPGQLNEKLFFGSGTQLSVL.

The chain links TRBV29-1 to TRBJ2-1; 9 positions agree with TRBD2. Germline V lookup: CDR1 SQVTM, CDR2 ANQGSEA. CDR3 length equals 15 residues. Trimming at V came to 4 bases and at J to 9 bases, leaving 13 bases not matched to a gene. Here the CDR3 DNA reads TGCAGCGTTGGCTGGCGGGGGGGCCAGAAAGGTGAGCAGTTCTTC. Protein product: CSVGWRGGQKGEQFF.

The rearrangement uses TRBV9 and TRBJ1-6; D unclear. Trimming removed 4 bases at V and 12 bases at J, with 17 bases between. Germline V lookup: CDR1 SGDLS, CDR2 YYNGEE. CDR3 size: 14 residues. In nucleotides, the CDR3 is TGTGCCAGCAGCCCGTACACAAACCAACAACCCCTCCACTTT. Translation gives CASSPYTNQQPLHF.

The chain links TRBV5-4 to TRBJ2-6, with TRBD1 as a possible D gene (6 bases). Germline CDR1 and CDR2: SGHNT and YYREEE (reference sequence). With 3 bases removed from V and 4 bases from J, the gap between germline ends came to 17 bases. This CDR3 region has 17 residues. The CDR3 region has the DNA TGTGCCAGCAGCTCAAGTGGGGGCAGGGCCGGGGCCAACGTCCTGACTTTC. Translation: CASSSSGGRAGANVLTF.

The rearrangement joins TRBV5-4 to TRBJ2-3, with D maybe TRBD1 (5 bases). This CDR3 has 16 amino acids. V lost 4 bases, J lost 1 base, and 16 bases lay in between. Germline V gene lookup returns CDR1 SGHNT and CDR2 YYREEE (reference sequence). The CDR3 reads CASSITQGGGTDTQYF. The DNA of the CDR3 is TGTGCCAGCAGCATCACTCAGGGTGGGGGCACAGATACGCAGTATTTT.

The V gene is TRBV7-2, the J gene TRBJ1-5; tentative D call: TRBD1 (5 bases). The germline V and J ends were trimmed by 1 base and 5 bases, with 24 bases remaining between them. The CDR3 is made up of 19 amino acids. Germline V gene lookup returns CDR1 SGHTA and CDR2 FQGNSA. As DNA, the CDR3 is TGTGCCAGCAGCTTAGTCGGCTCAGGGTTGTGGGTGGACGATCAGCCCCAGCATTTT. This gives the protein CASSLVGSGLWVDDQPQHF.

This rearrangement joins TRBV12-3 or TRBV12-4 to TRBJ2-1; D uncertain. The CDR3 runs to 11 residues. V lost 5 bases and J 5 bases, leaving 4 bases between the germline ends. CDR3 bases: TGTGCCAGCAGTCCAGACAATGAGCAGTTCTTC. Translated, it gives CASSPDNEQFF.

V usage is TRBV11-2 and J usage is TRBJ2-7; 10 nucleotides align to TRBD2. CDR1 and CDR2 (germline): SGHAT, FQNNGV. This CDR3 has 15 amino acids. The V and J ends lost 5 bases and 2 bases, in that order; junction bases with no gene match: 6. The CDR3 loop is CASSVAGGITYEQYF. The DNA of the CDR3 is TGTGCCAGCAGCGTAGCGGGAGGAATAACCTACGAGCAGTACTTC.

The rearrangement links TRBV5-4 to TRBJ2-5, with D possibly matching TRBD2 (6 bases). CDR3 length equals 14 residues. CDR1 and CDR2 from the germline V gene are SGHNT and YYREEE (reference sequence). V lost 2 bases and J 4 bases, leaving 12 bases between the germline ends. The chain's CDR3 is CASSFGGVGETQYF. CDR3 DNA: TGTGCCAGCAGCTTCGGCGGGGTGGGAGAGACCCAGTACTTC.

The CDR3 sequence is CASSNPSALPRPYEQYF. The CDR3 DNA follows: TGTGCCAGCAGTAACCCTAGTGCTCTTCCGCGTCCCTACGAGCAGTACTTC. The chain combines TRBV28 with TRBJ2-7; D gene ambiguous. V gave up 5 bases and J gave up 2 bases, with 22 bases separating them. CDR1 MDHEN and CDR2 SYDVKM come from the germline V gene. The CDR3 is 17 residues long. Based on the CDR3 plus reference TRBV28 and TRBJ2-7, the full variable domain is DVKVTQSSRYLVKRTGEKVFLECVQDMDHENMFWYRQDPGLGLRLIYFSYDVKMKEKGDIPEGYSVSREKKERFSLILESASTNQTSMYLCASSNPSALPRPYEQYFGPGTRLTVT.

CDR3 DNA: TGTGCCAGCAGCCTTGGACAGACGAGCTCCTACGAGCAGTACTTC. This gives the protein CASSLGQTSSYEQYF. The rearrangement uses TRBV3-1 (or the pseudogene TRBV3-2) and TRBJ2-7; TRBD1 might be the D (6 bases). Trimming left V 4 bases short and J 0 bases short, with 13 bases between. CDR1 LGHDT and CDR2 YNNKEL come from the germline V gene (reference sequence). This CDR3 has 15 amino acids.

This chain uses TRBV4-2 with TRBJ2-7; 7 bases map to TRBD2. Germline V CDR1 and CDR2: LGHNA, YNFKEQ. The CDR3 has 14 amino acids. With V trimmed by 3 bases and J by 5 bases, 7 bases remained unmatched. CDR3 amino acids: CASSQVAGGHEQYF. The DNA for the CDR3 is TGTGCCAGCAGCCAGGTAGCGGGCGGCCACGAGCAGTACTTC.

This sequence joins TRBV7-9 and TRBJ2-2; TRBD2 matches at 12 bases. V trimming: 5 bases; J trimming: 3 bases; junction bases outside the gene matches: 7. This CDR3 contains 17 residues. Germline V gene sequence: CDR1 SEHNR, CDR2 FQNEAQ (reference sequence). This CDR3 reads CASSPGTSGRYTGELFF. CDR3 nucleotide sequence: TGTGCCAGCAGCCCCGGGACTAGCGGGCGCTACACCGGGGAGCTGTTTTTT.

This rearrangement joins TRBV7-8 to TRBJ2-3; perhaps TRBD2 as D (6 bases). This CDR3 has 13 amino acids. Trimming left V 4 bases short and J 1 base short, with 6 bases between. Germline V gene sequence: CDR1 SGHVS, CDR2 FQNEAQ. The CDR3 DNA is TGTGCCAGCAGCTGGGGGGGCACAGATACGCAGTATTTT. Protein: CASSWGGTDTQYF.

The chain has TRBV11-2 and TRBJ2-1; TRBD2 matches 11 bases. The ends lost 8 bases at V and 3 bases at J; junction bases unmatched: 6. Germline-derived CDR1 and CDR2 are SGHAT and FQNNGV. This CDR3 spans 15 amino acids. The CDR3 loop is CASEPGTSGYNEQFF. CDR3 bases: TGTGCCAGCGAACCCGGGACTAGCGGCTACAATGAGCAGTTCTTC.

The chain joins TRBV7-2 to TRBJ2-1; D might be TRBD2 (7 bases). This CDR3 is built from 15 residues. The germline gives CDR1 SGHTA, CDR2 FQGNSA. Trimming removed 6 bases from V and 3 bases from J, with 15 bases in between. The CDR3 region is CASSRGGGNYNEQFF. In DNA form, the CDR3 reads TGTGCCAGCAGTAGGGGGGGCGGAAACTACAATGAGCAGTTCTTC.

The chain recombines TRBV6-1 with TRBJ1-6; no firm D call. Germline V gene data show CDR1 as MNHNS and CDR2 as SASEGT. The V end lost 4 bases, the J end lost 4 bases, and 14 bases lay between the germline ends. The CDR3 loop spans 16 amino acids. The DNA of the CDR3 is TGTGCCAGCAGTGTTTGGCAGGAACCTTATAATTCACCCCTCCACTTT. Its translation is CASSVWQEPYNSPLHF.

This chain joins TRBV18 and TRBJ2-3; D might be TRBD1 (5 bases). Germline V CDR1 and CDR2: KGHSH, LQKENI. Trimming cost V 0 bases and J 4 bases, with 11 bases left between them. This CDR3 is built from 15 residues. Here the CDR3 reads CASSPPLQGSDTQYF. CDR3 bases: TGTGCCAGCTCACCACCCCTGCAGGGCTCAGATACGCAGTATTTT.

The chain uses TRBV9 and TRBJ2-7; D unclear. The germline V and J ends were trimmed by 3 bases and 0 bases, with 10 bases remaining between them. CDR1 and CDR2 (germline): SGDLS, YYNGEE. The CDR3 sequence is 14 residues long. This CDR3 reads CASSAQTHSYEQYF. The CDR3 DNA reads TGTGCCAGCAGCGCCCAGACACACTCCTACGAGCAGTACTTC.